This TCR beta chain was identified during a study of shared clonotypes between healthy human individuals. In the study overall: Sampling drew on donors who were a couple of women and a few men aged 18 to 49. For every donor, three CD4 naive, three CD4 memory, two CD8 naive and one CD8 memory plates were used.

Regarding the study as a whole: With several donors compared, around 4.7% of naive CD4 clonotypes were shared.

The table came from immunoSEQ multiplex PCR; TCRdb's copy has only in-frame clones and leaves some out. This sample has hundreds of thousands of clones; 90% to 96% occur once, and the top ten carry about 0.064%. The V gene's germline CDR1 is MNHNS and CDR2 SASEGT. The CDR3 extends over 14 amino acids. The V gene lost 0 bases and the J gene lost 9 bases, with 15 bases spanning the gap. As to this clone: Its antigen is still unknown.

The J gene is TRBJ2-7, the V gene TRBV6-1; D is uncertain. The sequence was obtained from a woman in her twenties or thirties in good health. The source material was naive CD4+ T cells sorted from blood. Subset noted: CD45RA+ positively selected. CDR3 loop: CASSEARSTQRQYF. CDR3 coding DNA: TGTGCCAGCAGTGAAGCGCGGTCAACTCAGAGGCAGTACTTC.